The clone carrying this T cell receptor beta chain was counted once. This entry is derived from a study of blood T cell repertoires in COVID-19. Study background: Spain, Italy and the United States supplied samples that represented acute and convalescent COVID-19. Sample material is recorded as cDNA or gDNA derived from T cells, B-cell-depleted T cells, or PBMCs.

Trimming removed 3 bases from V and 3 bases from J, with 9 bases in between. This CDR3 contains 13 residues. Germline V CDR1 and CDR2: SGDLS, YYNGEE. Original analysis: The authors estimated nucleated cell counts from reference gene primer amplification. Measured with immunoSEQ multiplex PCR; TCRdb has only the in-frame clones, and not every one. V, J and clone size are those of that table, while D and trimming were read from the DNA. The sample holds tens of thousands of clones, 83% seen once. The rearrangement joins TRBV9 to TRBJ1-1; D ambiguous. Sequenced sample: peripheral blood. The clonotype was recovered from a man aged 25-45 years with COVID-19, enrolled during active disease. CDR3 nucleotide sequence: TGTGCCAGCAGCGGAAAGGCGGACACTGAAGCTTTCTTT. It translates to CASSGKADTEAFF.